The entry that follows covers one TCR beta chain sequence. This clone was detected only once. Its cognate antigen has yet to be identified. Per-base quality was not reported, and no clone a single base away is much larger than it. This specimen comes from a study of T cell responses to AZD1222 COVID-19 vaccine (TCRdb year 2021). In terms of the full investigation: A total of 233 trial participants underwent TCR sequencing, of whom some 210 received two doses of AZD1222 and some 25 received two doses of the MenACWY control vaccine. Trial participants were enrolled into age subgroups of 18-55, 56-69 and 70-plus years, which contained 148, 28 and 57 TCR-sequenced participants, respectively.

The CDR3 regions of human TCRbeta chains were analyzed by immunosequencing. Turning to the authors' computational methods: Repertoire TCRs were checked for matches against a reference library of SARS-CoV-2-specific TCRs that had been generated using the MIRA antigen-specificity platform. Breadth meant the fraction of unique TCRs that were SARS-CoV-2-associated, whereas depth meant the fraction of total T cells that were SARS-CoV-2-associated. Using the MIRA data, each spike-specific TCR was mapped to the spike region that the TCR reacts to and placed in a CD4 or CD8 class. Log10-transformed breadth and depth values were compared by one-way ANOVA with Sidak's multiple comparisons tests. Drawn from immuneACCESS, this table holds only the in-frame rearrangements with V and J called that TCRdb kept. Clones are partly lost; checked studies trace under half to an unresolved V gene and leave the rest unexplained. V, J and clone size are taken as reported in that table, and D and trimming were inferred from the DNA itself. This sample is represented by 50,000 to 60,000 clones; approximately 80% of them were singletons. The biggest ten clones account for 5% of the sample.

The time point label for this specimen denotes: about 28 days (+/-7) after the second vaccine dose. AZD1222 recipients with second doses at about 4 weeks or about 12 weeks were pooled, because spike-specific TCR depth and breadth did not differ between schedules. The vaccinee samples were drawn from two UK trials, COV001 and COV002, one of which was a single-blind randomized controlled phase 2/3 trial testing AZD1222 (ChAdOx1 nCoV-19) in healthy adults. For TCRbeta chain sequencing, PBMC samples from trial participants were taken at day 0 and at day 28 after the second dose. CDR1 and CDR2 were assigned from the germline V gene as MDHEN and SYDVKM. V was cut back by 5 bases and J by 3 bases, leaving a gap of 13 bases between them. The CDR3 sequence holds 14 residues, the cysteine and phenylalanine included. Just CDR3 DNA is preserved here, 42 bases in frame from base 1. What the study reported, not specific to this receptor: In the small 56-69-year group, the increase in depth fell short of significance, most likely because of low power. Conclusions about previously exposed vaccinees are limited, since just five or six AZD1222 recipients were seropositive for SARS-CoV-2 at baseline. Participants were mostly white British, with more females than males. The authors suggested clonal diversity may have been underestimated. The whole spike protein was spanned by vaccine-associated CD4 TCRs, and dominant responses were seen in regions 160-218 and 743-854. Because no day 14 peak-response samples were available, the repertoires could be characterized only after the peak T cell response. After two AZD1222 doses, spike-specific TCR breadth and depth were significantly higher than at day 0 and than in MenACWY recipients. Epitopes outside the regions mutated in the B.1.351 and B.1.1.7 variants were reportedly recognized by nearly half of the unique spike-specific TCRs.

This chain joins TRBV28 to TRBJ1-1, with the D gene uncertain. Sequenced material: peripheral blood, taken 28 days after the second AZD1222 dose. This TCR was recovered from an adult who received the AZD1222 COVID-19 vaccine. DNA sequence: TGTGCCAGCAGTCCAAACCGGGCCTACACTGAAGCTTTCTTT. It translates to CASSPNRAYTEAFF.